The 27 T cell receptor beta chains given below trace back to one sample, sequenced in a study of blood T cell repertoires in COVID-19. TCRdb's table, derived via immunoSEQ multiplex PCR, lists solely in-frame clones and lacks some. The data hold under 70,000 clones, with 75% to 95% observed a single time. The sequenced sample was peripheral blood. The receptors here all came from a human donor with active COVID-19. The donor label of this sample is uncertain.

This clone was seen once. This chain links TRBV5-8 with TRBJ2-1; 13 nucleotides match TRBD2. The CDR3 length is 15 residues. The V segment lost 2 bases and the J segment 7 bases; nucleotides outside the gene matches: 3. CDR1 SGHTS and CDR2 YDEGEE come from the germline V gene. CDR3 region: CASSFGLAGVNEQFF. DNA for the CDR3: TGTGCCAGCAGCTTCGGACTAGCGGGAGTGAATGAGCAGTTCTTC.

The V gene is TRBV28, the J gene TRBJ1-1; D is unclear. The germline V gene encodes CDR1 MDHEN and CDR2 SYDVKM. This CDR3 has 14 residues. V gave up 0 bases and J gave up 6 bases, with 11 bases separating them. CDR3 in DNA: TGTGCCAGCAGTTTATGGGGTGAGGCACCTGAAGCTTTCTTT. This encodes CASSLWGEAPEAFF.

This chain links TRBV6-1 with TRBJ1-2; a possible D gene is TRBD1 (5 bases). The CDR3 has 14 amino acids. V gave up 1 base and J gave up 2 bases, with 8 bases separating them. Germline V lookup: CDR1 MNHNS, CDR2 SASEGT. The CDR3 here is CASSEGGSNYGYTF. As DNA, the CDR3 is TGTGCCAGCAGTGAAGGGGGCTCAAACTATGGCTACACCTTC.

As DNA, the CDR3 is TGTGCCAGCAGCCAAGGCCGAGGACAGACTGGCTATGGCTACACCTTC. This codes for CASSQGRGQTGYGYTF. The chain is built from TRBV3-1 (or the pseudogene TRBV3-2) and TRBJ1-2, with a weak D call TRBD1 (6 bases). This CDR3 spans 16 amino acids. Germline CDR1 is LGHDT and CDR2 is YNNKEL (reference sequence). The V gene lost 1 base and the J gene lost 4 bases, with 16 bases spanning the gap.

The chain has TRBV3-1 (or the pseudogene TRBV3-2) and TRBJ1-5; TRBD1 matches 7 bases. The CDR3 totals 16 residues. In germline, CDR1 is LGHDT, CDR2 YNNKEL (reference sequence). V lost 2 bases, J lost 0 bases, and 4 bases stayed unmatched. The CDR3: CASSQTQGNSNQPQHF. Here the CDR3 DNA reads TGTGCCAGCAGCCAAACACAGGGGAATAGCAATCAGCCCCAGCATTTT.

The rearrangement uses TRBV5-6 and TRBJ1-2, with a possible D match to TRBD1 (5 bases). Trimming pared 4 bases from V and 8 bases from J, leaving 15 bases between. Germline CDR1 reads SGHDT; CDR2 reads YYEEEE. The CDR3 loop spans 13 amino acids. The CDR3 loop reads CASSRAGISGYTF. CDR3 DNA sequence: TGTGCCAGCAGCCGAGCAGGGATAAGCGGCTACACCTTC.

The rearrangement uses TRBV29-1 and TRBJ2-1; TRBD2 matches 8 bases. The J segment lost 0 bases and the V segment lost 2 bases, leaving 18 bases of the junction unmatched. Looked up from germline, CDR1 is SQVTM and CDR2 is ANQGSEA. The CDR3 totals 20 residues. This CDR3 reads CSVEFRDLVLTSVSYNEQFF. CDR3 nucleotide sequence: TGCAGCGTTGAATTCCGGGACCTGGTTTTGACTAGCGTCTCCTACAATGAGCAGTTCTTC.

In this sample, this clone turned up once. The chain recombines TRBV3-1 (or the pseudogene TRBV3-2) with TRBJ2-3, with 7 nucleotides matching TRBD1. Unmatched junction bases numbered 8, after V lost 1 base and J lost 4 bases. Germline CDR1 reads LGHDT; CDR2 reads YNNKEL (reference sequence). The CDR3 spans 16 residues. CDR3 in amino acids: CASSQAEKGAPDTQYF. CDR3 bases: TGTGCCAGCAGCCAAGCGGAGAAGGGGGCACCAGATACGCAGTATTTT.

CDR3 nucleotide sequence: TGTGCCAGCAGCCCCAGGCTCTACGGATATGGCTACACCTTC. Translated: CASSPRLYGYGYTF. This chain connects TRBV14 to TRBJ1-2; D not resolved. The CDR3 runs to 14 residues. Per germline, CDR1 SGHDN and CDR2 FVKESK. V lost 4 bases and J lost 5, with 14 bases in between.

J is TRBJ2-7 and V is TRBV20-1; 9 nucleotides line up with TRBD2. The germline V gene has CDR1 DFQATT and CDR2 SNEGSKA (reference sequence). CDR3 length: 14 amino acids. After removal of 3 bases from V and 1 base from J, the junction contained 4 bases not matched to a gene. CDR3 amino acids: CSASSAGGSYEQYF. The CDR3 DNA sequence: TGCAGTGCTAGTAGTGCGGGGGGGTCCTACGAGCAGTACTTC.

Here the CDR3 reads CASSGLSGLQETQYF. In DNA form, the CDR3 reads TGTGCCAGCAGTGGCCTGTCAGGGCTCCAAGAGACCCAGTACTTC. J is TRBJ2-5 and V is TRBV2, with a weak D call TRBD1 (5 bases). Deletions cut 4 bases from V and 1 base from J, with 13 bases between. Per germline, CDR1 SNHLY and CDR2 FYNNEI. The CDR3 contains 15 residues.

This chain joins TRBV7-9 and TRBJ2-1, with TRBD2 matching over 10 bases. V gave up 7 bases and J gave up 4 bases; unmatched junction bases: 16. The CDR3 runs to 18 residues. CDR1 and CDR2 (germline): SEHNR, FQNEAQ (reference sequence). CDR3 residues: CASTSGLAGDSGYNEQFF. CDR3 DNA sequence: TGTGCCAGCACATCAGGGCTAGCGGGGGACAGCGGATACAATGAGCAGTTCTTC.

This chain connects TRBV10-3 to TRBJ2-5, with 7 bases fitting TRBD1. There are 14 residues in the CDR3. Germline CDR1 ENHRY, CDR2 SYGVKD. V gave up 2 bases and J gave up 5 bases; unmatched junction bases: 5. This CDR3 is CAISEGGRGETQYF. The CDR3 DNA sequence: TGTGCCATCAGTGAGGGGGGCAGGGGGGAGACCCAGTACTTC.

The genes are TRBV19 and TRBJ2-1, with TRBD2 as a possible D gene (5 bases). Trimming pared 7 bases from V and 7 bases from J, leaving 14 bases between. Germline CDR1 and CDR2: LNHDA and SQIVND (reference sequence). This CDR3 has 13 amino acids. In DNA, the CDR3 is TGTGCCAGTACCTCGGGGTATTGGAATGAGCAGTTCTTC. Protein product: CASTSGYWNEQFF.

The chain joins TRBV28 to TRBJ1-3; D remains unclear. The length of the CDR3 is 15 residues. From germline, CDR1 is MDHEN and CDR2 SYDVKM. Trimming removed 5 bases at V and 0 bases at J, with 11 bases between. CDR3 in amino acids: CASSIRQVSGNTIYF. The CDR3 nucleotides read TGTGCCAGCAGTATTCGACAAGTCTCTGGAAACACCATATATTTT.

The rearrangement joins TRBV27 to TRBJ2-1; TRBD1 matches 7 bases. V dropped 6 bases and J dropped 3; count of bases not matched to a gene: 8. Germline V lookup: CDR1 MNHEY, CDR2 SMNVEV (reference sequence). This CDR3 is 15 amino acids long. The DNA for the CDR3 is TGTGCCAGCAGCCTCGGGGACAGAGTCTACAATGAGCAGTTCTTC. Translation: CASSLGDRVYNEQFF.

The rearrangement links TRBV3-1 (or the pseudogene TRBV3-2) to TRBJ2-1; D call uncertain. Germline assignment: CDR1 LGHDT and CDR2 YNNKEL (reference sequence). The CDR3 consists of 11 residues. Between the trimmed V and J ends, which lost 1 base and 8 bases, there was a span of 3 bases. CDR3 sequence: CASSQAYEQFF. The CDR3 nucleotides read TGTGCCAGCAGCCAAGCATATGAGCAGTTCTTC.

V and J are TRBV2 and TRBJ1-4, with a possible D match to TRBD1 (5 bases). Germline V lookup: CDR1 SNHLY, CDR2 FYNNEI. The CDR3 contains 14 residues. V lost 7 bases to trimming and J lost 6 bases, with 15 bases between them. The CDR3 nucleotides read TGTGCCAGCACTCAGGGCCGGTTGGATGAAAAACTGTTTTTT. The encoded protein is CASTQGRLDEKLFF.

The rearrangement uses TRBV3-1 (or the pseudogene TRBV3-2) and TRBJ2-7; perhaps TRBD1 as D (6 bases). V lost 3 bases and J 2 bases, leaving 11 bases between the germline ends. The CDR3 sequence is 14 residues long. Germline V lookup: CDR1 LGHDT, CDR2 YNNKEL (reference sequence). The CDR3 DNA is TGTGCCAGCAGCCACCCCGGGACAACCTACGAGCAGTACTTC. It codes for CASSHPGTTYEQYF.

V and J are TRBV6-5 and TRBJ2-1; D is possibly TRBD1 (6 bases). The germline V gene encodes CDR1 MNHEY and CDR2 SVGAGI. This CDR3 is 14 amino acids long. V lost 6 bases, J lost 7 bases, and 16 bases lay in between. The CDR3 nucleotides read TGTGCCAGCAGACCGAGACAGGTGGGGAATGAGCAGTTCTTC. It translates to CASRPRQVGNEQFF.

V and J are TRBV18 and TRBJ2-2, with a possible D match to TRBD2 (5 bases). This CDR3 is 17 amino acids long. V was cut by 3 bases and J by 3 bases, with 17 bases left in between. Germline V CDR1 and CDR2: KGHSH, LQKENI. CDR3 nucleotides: TGTGCCAGCTCACCGTCGGCCGGGATCCCATACACCGGGGAGCTGTTTTTT. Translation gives CASSPSAGIPYTGELFF.

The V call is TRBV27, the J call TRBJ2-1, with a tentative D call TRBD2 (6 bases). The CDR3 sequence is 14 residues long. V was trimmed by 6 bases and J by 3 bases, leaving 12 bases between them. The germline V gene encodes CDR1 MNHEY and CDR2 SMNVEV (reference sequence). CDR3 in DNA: TGTGCCAGCAGAGCTAGCGCGTACTACAATGAGCAGTTCTTC. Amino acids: CASRASAYYNEQFF.

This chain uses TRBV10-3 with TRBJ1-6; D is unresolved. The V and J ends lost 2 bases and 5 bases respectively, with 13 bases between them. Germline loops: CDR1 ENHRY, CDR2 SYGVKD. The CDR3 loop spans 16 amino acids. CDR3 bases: TGTGCCATCAGTGAGAGGCGGGGAGGCGATAATTCACCCCTCCACTTT. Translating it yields CAISERRGGDNSPLHF.

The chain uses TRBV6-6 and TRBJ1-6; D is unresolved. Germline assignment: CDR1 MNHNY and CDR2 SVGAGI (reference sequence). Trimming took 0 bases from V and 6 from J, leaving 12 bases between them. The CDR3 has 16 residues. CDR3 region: CASSYSSILFNSPLHF. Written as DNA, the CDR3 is TGTGCCAGCAGTTACTCGTCTATCCTTTTTAATTCACCCCTCCACTTT.

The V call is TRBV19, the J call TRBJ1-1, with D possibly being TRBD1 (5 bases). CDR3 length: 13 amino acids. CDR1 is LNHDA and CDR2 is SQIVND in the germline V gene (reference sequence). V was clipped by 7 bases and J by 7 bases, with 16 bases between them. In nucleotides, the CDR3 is TGTGCCAGTACCCCCCACAGGTTGAATGAAGCTTTCTTT. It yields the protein CASTPHRLNEAFF. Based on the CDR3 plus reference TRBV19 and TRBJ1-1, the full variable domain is DGGITQSPKYLFRKEGQNVTLSCEQNLNHDAMYWYRQDPGQGLRLIYYSQIVNDFQKGDIAEGYSVSREKKESFPLTVTSAQKNPTAFYLCASTPHRLNEAFFGQGTRLTVV.

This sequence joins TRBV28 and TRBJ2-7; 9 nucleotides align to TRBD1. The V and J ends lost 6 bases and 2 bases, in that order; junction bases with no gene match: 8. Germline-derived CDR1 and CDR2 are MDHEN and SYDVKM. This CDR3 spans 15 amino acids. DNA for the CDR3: TGTGCCAGCAGCCTCGACAGGGGGACAGCCTACGAGCAGTACGTC. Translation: CASSLDRGTAYEQYV.

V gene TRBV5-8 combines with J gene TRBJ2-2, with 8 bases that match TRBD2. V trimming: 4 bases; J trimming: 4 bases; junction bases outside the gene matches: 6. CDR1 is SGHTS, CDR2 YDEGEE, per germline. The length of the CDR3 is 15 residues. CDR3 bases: TGTGCCAGCAGCCTAATGGGGACTAGCACCGGGGAGCTGTTTTTT. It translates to CASSLMGTSTGELFF.